The table lists the clone carrying this T cell receptor (beta chain) with many counts. This entry belongs to a study of Graves' ophthalmopathy and Graves' hyperthyroidism. RNA transcripts served as template for amplifying TCR beta CDR3 sequences. HTBI primers were used in a first-round RT-PCR, which preceded a second-round multiplex PCR. One entry per CDR3 protein, called by TCRdb with MiXCR from the multiplex PCR reads. Of about 210,000 distinct CDR3 sequences in the sample, 25% to 35% were seen once. V dropped 0 bases and J dropped 5 bases, with 5 bases sitting between them. Germline V gives CDR1 MNHEY, CDR2 SVGEGT. This CDR3 contains 12 residues.

The source material was peripheral blood. The chain recombines TRBV6-2 or TRBV6-3 with TRBJ2-7; D is perhaps TRBD2 (5 bases). The sequence was collected from a man aged 50 or older with Graves' ophthalmopathy. The CDR3: CASSYSTNEQYF. The DNA of the CDR3 is TGTGCCAGCAGTTACTCGACTAACGAGCAGTACTTC.